This T cell receptor beta chain was obtained from a study of blood T cell repertoires in COVID-19. The overall study: Collection of acute and convalescent COVID-19 samples took place in the United States, Italy and Spain.

Participants spanned ages roughly 18 to 95 years and resided in roughly 22 US areas. Clones were read by immunoSEQ multiplex PCR, and TCRdb kept only the in-frame ones, dropping some. The table shows 150,000 to 200,000 clones, with approximately 89% occurring only once. The material sequenced was PBMCs or T cells enriched from blood (not recorded which). The clonotype was recovered from a woman between 18 and 30 years old who had recovered from COVID-19.

Here the CDR3 DNA reads TGTGCCATCAGTGAGTTTCAGGGGATAACACACAATGAGCAGTTCTTC. It specifies CAISEFQGITHNEQFF. The V and J genes are TRBV10-3 and TRBJ2-1; tentative D call: TRBD1 (6 bases). This CDR3 region has 16 residues. Germline V gives CDR1 ENHRY, CDR2 SYGVKD. The ends were cut back, 1 base at V and 5 bases at J, with 15 bases in the middle.